The 28 T cell receptor beta chains reported below all come from one sample, sequenced in a study of regulatory and conventional T cells in RAG deficiency. Sequenced by immunoSEQ multiplex PCR; TCRdb stores in-frame clones only, minus some. The table includes fewer than 35,000 clones, about 89% detected once. These data also formed part of another study, on regulatory T cells. This second report adds: Primers: 52 TRBV forward and 13 TRBJ reverse.

Specimen: CD8+ T cells sorted from blood. Receptor source: a human donor in good health.

A single count supports this clone. The chain uses TRBV5-4 and TRBJ2-5; D is perhaps TRBD1 or TRBD2 (7 bases each). V gave up 4 bases and J gave up 2 bases, with 18 bases separating them. The CDR3 spans 16 residues. Per the germline V gene, CDR1 is SGHNT and CDR2 is YYREEE (reference sequence). CDR3 in amino acids: CASSASKAGQQETQYF. CDR3 coding DNA: TGTGCCAGCAGCGCCTCAAAAGCGGGACAGCAAGAGACCCAGTACTTC.

V and J are TRBV5-1 and TRBJ2-5, with D possibly being TRBD2 (6 bases). The CDR3 spans 16 residues. Trimming shortened V by 5 bases and J by 3 bases, and 20 bases separated the two germline ends. Germline loops: CDR1 SGHRS, CDR2 YFSETQ. The CDR3 loop reads CASRVRAGSPEETQYF. For the CDR3, the DNA is TGCGCCAGCAGGGTTCGGGCGGGGTCTCCTGAAGAGACCCAGTACTTC.

The V gene is TRBV5-4, the J gene TRBJ1-6; 11 nucleotides match TRBD1. J gave up 4 bases and V 1 base, and 1 base lay outside the gene matches. The CDR3 contains 16 residues. CDR1 is SGHNT and CDR2 is YYREEE in the germline V gene (reference sequence). CDR3 bases: TGTGCCAGCAGCTTGTGGGACAGGGGGTATAATTCACCCCTCCACTTT. Translated, it gives CASSLWDRGYNSPLHF.

This sequence joins TRBV19 and TRBJ1-1; 10 bases align to TRBD1. Germline V gene lookup returns CDR1 LNHDA and CDR2 SQIVND (reference sequence). The junction had 9 bases not matched to a gene; V was cut back by 5 bases and J by 6 bases. CDR3 length: 15 residues. The CDR3 sequence is CASSAYAGTGAEAFF. For the CDR3, the DNA is TGTGCCAGTAGTGCTTATGCCGGGACAGGGGCTGAAGCTTTCTTT.

The J gene is TRBJ2-5, the V gene TRBV28, with D possibly matching TRBD2 (6 bases). The ends were cut back, 2 bases at V and 1 base at J, with 14 bases in the middle. This CDR3 spans 16 amino acids. Germline CDR1 is MDHEN and CDR2 is SYDVKM. The CDR3 nucleotides are TGTGCCAGCAGTTTAATCGCGGGATGGGGCCAAGAGACCCAGTACTTC. Encoded protein: CASSLIAGWGQETQYF.

This clone was recorded only once. The gene calls are TRBV9 and TRBJ2-2; D ambiguous. V shed 5 bases and J shed 8 bases, with 7 bases lying between them. The V gene's germline CDR1 is SGDLS and CDR2 YYNGEE. There are 11 residues in the CDR3. The CDR3 region is CASSDLGELFF. The CDR3 DNA reads as TGTGCCAGCAGTGACCTTGGGGAGCTGTTTTTT.

This clone occurred once. The V gene is TRBV5-4, the J gene TRBJ2-3; TRBD2 is a possible D gene (6 bases). The germline V and J ends were trimmed by 4 bases and 3 bases, with 15 bases remaining between them. The CDR3 runs to 15 residues. The germline V gene has CDR1 SGHNT and CDR2 YYREEE (reference sequence). CDR3 bases: TGTGCCAGCAGCCCTCCCGGGACTGGAACAGATACGCAGTATTTT. Encoded protein: CASSPPGTGTDTQYF.

V gene TRBV4-1 combines with J gene TRBJ2-7, with D uncertain. V shed 1 base and J shed 3 bases, with 13 bases lying between them. CDR3 length equals 15 residues. Germline assignment: CDR1 MGHRA and CDR2 YSYEKL. CDR3 amino acids: CASSQGPDGNYEQYF. Here the CDR3 DNA reads TGCGCCAGCAGCCAAGGTCCGGACGGCAACTACGAGCAGTACTTC.

The chain has TRBV7-9 and TRBJ2-7; D possibly corresponds to TRBD2 (5 bases). Trimming removed 3 bases from V and 5 bases from J, with 14 bases in between. Germline CDR1 and CDR2: SEHNR and FQNEAQ (reference sequence). The CDR3 has 14 amino acids. The CDR3 DNA follows: TGTGCCAGCAGCTTCGTCGAGGGAAGGCACGAGCAGTACTTC. Protein product: CASSFVEGRHEQYF. The full variable domain, with the rest looked up from reference TRBV7-9 and TRBJ2-7, is DTGVSQNPRHKITKRGQNVTFRCDPISEHNRLYWYRQTLGQGPEFLTYFQNEAQLEKSRLLSDRFSAERPKGSFSTLEIQRTEQGDSAMYLCASSFVEGRHEQYFGPGTRLTVT.

This chain joins TRBV18 and TRBJ1-1; D unclear. Germline V gives CDR1 KGHSH, CDR2 LQKENI. This CDR3 comprises 20 residues. The V end was cut by 0 bases, the J end by 0 bases, with 23 bases between. The CDR3 DNA follows: TGTGCCAGCTCACCACCAGCTCAGATGAGGCCCCAAAGAATGAACACTGAAGCTTTCTTT. Protein: CASSPPAQMRPQRMNTEAFF. Full variable domain (remainder filled in from reference TRBV18 and TRBJ1-1): NAGVMQNPRHLVRRRGQEARLRCSPMKGHSHVYWYRQLPEEGLKFMVYLQKENIIDESGMPKERFSAEFPKEGPSILRIQQVVRGDSAAYFCASSPPAQMRPQRMNTEAFFGQGTRLTVV.

V gene TRBV5-4 combines with J gene TRBJ2-7; 11 nucleotides agree with TRBD2. This CDR3 contains 15 residues. With V trimmed by 3 bases and J by 7 bases, 9 bases remained unmatched. The germline V gene encodes CDR1 SGHNT and CDR2 YYREEE (reference sequence). The DNA of the CDR3 is TGTGCCAGCAGCTGGGACACTAGCGGGGGCGGTGAGCAGTACTTC. Translating it yields CASSWDTSGGGEQYF.

The V call is TRBV27, the J call TRBJ2-1; D perhaps matches TRBD1 (6 bases). The CDR3 is 11 residues long. V lost 2 bases and J 13 bases, leaving 9 bases between the germline ends. Per germline, CDR1 MNHEY and CDR2 SMNVEV (reference sequence). Written as DNA, the CDR3 is TGTGCCAGCAGTTTAAGGGGGTACCAGTTCTTC. Translating it yields CASSLRGYQFF.

J is TRBJ2-3 and V is TRBV2, with D possibly being TRBD2 (7 bases). Trimming shortened V by 7 bases and J by 6 bases, and 11 bases separated the two germline ends. The length of the CDR3 is 12 residues. Per the germline V gene, CDR1 is SNHLY and CDR2 is FYNNEI. CDR3 bases: TGTGCCAGCAAGGAGGGGGGGGATACGCAGTATTTT. Encoded protein: CASKEGGDTQYF. The whole variable domain, filled in from reference TRBV2 and TRBJ2-3, reads EPEVTQTPSHQVTQMGQEVILRCVPISNHLYFYWYRQILGQKVEFLVSFYNNEISEKSEIFDDQFSVERPDGSNFTLKIRSTKLEDSAMYFCASKEGGDTQYFGPGTRLTVL.

The sample holds one count of this clone. A junction boundary mismatches the germline segment, possibly from a read error. This chain links TRBV7-7 with TRBJ1-1; D is unresolved. From germline, CDR1 is SSHAT and CDR2 FNYEAQ (reference sequence). This CDR3 has 13 residues. The CDR3 region has the DNA TGTGCTAGCAGCTTTAGGGTAAACACTGAAGCTTTCTTT. It encodes CASSFRVNTEAFF.

The chain links TRBV30 to TRBJ2-1; 11 positions agree with TRBD2. Trimming cost V 4 bases and J 7 bases; bases outside gene matches: 6. Germline V gene lookup returns CDR1 GTSNPN and CDR2 SVGIG (reference sequence). The CDR3 totals 14 residues. CDR3 nucleotide sequence: TGTGCCTGGAAAGGACTAGCGGGTTATAATGAGCAGTTCTTC. Translation: CAWKGLAGYNEQFF.

The chain uses TRBV6-1 and TRBJ1-2, with 10 bases aligning to TRBD1. J lost 3 bases, V lost 0 bases, and 4 bases had no gene match. The CDR3 runs 16 residues. The germline CDR1 and CDR2 sequences are MNHNS and SASEGT. The CDR3 loop is CASSEARDRGYYGYTF. The CDR3 DNA is TGTGCCAGCAGTGAAGCAAGGGACAGGGGATACTATGGCTACACCTTC.

The chain is built from TRBV6-1 and TRBJ1-2; a possible D gene is TRBD1 (6 bases). Germline V lookup: CDR1 MNHNS, CDR2 SASEGT. CDR3 length equals 13 residues. V lost 2 bases to trimming and J lost 7 bases, with 11 bases between them. The CDR3 loop reads CASSEWDTAGYTF. The CDR3 DNA follows: TGTGCCAGCAGTGAATGGGACACCGCTGGCTACACCTTC.

The V call is TRBV19, the J call TRBJ2-5; D is possibly TRBD1 or TRBD2 (5 bases each). Looked up from germline, CDR1 is LNHDA and CDR2 is SQIVND (reference sequence). This CDR3 is built from 12 residues. CDR3 region: CAIAGTEETQYF. The CDR3 DNA sequence: TGTGCTATCGCCGGGACCGAAGAGACCCAGTACTTC.

This rearrangement joins TRBV6-1 to TRBJ2-3; a weak D match, TRBD1 (5 bases). Trimming left V 4 bases short and J 4 bases short, with 21 bases between. CDR1 and CDR2 from the germline V gene are MNHNS and SASEGT. The CDR3 extends over 17 amino acids. CDR3 nucleotides: TGTGCCAGCAGTGGGGGCAGGGCCACTCCCGCTGCAGATACGCAGTATTTT. Amino acid sequence: CASSGGRATPAADTQYF.

V is TRBV4-2 and J is TRBJ1-2, with 7 bases aligning to TRBD1. From germline, CDR1 is LGHNA and CDR2 YNFKEQ. There are 19 residues in the CDR3. Trimming took 4 bases from V and 4 from J; bases not matched to a gene: 21. The CDR3 protein is CASSRGGWDSGPMGYGYTF. The CDR3, as DNA: TGTGCCAGCAGCCGCGGGGGATGGGACAGTGGACCCATGGGCTATGGCTACACCTTC.

The genes are TRBV19 and TRBJ2-1; D might be TRBD2 (5 bases). V was trimmed by 6 bases and J by 0 bases, leaving 18 bases between them. The germline gives CDR1 LNHDA, CDR2 SQIVND (reference sequence). The CDR3 sequence is 17 residues long. CDR3 nucleotide sequence: TGTGCCAGTAGCGATGGACTCTCCTACCCCTCCTACAATGAGCAGTTCTTC. Protein: CASSDGLSYPSYNEQFF.

The gene calls are TRBV6-1 and TRBJ2-5, with 7 bases identical to TRBD1. Germline CDR1 reads MNHNS; CDR2 reads SASEGT. Losses at the gene ends were 2 bases for V and 5 bases for J; bases not matched to a gene: 11. This CDR3 is built from 16 residues. This chain's CDR3 is CASSEFEGAGGETQYF. CDR3 DNA: TGTGCCAGCAGTGAATTCGAGGGGGCGGGTGGGGAGACCCAGTACTTC.

The CDR3 DNA follows: TGCGCCAGCAGCCCGGGGGTAGAGACCCAGTACTTC. Its translation is CASSPGVETQYF. The chain has TRBV5-1 and TRBJ2-5; D might be TRBD2 (6 bases). The germline V and J ends were trimmed by 4 bases and 4 bases, with 8 bases remaining between them. This CDR3 is built from 12 residues. CDR1 and CDR2 (germline): SGHRS, YFSETQ.

This rearrangement joins TRBV19 to TRBJ1-1, with D hard to call. CDR1 and CDR2 (germline): LNHDA, SQIVND (reference sequence). Trimming removed 8 bases at V and 3 bases at J, with 16 bases between. CDR3 length: 14 residues. CDR3 DNA sequence: TGTGCCAGTGGCGACGGGAGGGAGTACACTGAAGCTTTCTTT. This codes for CASGDGREYTEAFF.

The chain is built from TRBV7-2 and TRBJ1-6; D gene ambiguous. V dropped 7 bases and J dropped 5 bases, with 15 bases sitting between them. CDR3 size: 15 residues. Germline CDR1 SGHTA, CDR2 FQGNSA. This CDR3 reads CASTDVFLNNSPLHF. CDR3 sequence (DNA): TGTGCCAGCACCGATGTTTTTTTGAATAATTCACCCCTCCACTTT. Together with reference TRBV7-2 and TRBJ1-6, the CDR3 gives the full variable domain: GAGVSQSPSNKVTEKGKDVELRCDPISGHTALYWYRQSLGQGLEFLIYFQGNSAPDKSGLPSDRFSAERTGGSVSTLTIQRTQQEDSAVYLCASTDVFLNNSPLHFGNGTRLTVT.

The chain carries TRBV5-1 and TRBJ1-2; D not certain. With 4 bases removed from V and 1 base from J, the gap between germline ends came to 17 bases. CDR3 size: 16 residues. Germline-derived CDR1 and CDR2 are SGHRS and YFSETQ. CDR3 sequence reads: CASSNPPQDRNYGYTF. CDR3 nucleotide sequence: TGCGCCAGCAGCAACCCTCCCCAGGACCGTAACTATGGCTACACCTTC.

The chain uses TRBV7-2 and TRBJ2-1; 8 bases map to TRBD2. The CDR3 is made up of 16 amino acids. In germline, CDR1 is SGHTA, CDR2 FQGNSA. V dropped 1 base and J dropped 4; count of bases not matched to a gene: 6. The chain's CDR3 is CASSLVSGRVYNEQFF. The CDR3 bases are TGTGCCAGCAGCTTAGTCTCCGGGAGGGTATACAATGAGCAGTTCTTC. The full variable domain, in which reference TRBV7-2 and TRBJ2-1 provide the parts outside the CDR3, is GAGVSQSPSNKVTEKGKDVELRCDPISGHTALYWYRQSLGQGLEFLIYFQGNSAPDKSGLPSDRFSAERTGGSVSTLTIQRTQQEDSAVYLCASSLVSGRVYNEQFFGPGTRLTVL.

The gene calls are TRBV5-1 and TRBJ2-7; D might be TRBD2 (5 bases). CDR1 and CDR2 from the germline V gene are SGHRS and YFSETQ. The CDR3 runs 14 residues. Between the trimmed V and J ends, which lost 2 bases and 4 bases, there was a span of 13 bases. The CDR3 spells CASSLFGEGYEQYF. The CDR3 DNA reads as TGCGCCAGCAGCTTATTCGGGGAAGGGTACGAGCAGTACTTC.